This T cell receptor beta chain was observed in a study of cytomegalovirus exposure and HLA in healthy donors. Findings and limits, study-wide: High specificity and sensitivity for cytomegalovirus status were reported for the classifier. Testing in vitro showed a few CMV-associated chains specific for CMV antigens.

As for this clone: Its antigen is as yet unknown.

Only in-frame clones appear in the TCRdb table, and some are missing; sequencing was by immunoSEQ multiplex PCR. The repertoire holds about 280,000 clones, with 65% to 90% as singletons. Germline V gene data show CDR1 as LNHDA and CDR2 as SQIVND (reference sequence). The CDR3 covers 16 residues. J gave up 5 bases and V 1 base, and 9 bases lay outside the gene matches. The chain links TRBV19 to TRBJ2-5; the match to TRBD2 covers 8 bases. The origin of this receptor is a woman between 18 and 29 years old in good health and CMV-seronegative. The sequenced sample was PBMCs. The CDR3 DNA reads TGTGCCAGTAGTATAGGCCCGGGGGGGCCCCAGGAGACCCAGTACTTC. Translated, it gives CASSIGPGGPQETQYF.